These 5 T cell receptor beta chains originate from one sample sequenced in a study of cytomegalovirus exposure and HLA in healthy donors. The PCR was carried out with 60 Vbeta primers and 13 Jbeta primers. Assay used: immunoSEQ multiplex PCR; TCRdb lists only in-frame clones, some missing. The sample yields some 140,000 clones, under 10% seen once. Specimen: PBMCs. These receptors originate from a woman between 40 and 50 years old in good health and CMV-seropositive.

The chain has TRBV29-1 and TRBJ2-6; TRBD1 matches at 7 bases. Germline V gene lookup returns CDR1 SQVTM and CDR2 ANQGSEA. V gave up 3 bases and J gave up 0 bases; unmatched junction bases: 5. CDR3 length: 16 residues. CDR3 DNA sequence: TGCAGCGTTGACCAGGGGGATATCTCTGGGGCCAACGTCCTGACTTTC. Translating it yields CSVDQGDISGANVLTF.

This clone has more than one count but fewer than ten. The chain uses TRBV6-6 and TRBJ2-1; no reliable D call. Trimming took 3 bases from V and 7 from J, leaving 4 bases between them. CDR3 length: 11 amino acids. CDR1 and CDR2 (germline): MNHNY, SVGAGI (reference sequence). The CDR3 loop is CASSYMNEQFF. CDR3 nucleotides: TGTGCCAGCAGTTATATGAATGAGCAGTTCTTC.

CDR3 sequence reads: CASSSYGGTEAFF. The CDR3 DNA is TGTGCCAGCAGCTCCTACGGAGGAACTGAAGCTTTCTTT. V usage is TRBV13 and J usage is TRBJ1-1, with no clear D. Trimming stripped 4 bases from V and 5 bases from J, with 11 bases between. The CDR3 is 13 amino acids. CDR1 and CDR2 (germline): PRHDT, FYEKMQ (reference sequence).

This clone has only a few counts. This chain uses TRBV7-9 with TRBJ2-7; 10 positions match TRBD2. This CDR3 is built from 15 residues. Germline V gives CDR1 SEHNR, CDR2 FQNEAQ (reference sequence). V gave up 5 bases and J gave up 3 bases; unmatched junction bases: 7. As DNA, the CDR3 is TGTGCCAGCAGCCGTCTAGCGGGGGCCGACTACGAGCAGTACTTC. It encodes CASSRLAGADYEQYF. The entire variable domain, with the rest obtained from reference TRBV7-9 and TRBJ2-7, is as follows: DTGVSQNPRHKITKRGQNVTFRCDPISEHNRLYWYRQTLGQGPEFLTYFQNEAQLEKSRLLSDRFSAERPKGSFSTLEIQRTEQGDSAMYLCASSRLAGADYEQYFGPGTRLTVT.

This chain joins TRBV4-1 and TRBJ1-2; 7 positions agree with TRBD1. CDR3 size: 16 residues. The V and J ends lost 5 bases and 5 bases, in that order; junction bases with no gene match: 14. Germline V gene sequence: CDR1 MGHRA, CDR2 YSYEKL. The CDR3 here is CASSKLFPGQPYGYTF. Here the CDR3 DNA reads TGCGCCAGCAGCAAACTTTTTCCGGGACAGCCATATGGCTACACCTTC.